Listed below are T cell receptor beta chains from one sample, sequenced in a study of T cell responses to AZD1222 COVID-19 vaccine. Libraries were prepared by immunoSEQ multiplex PCR; TCRdb keeps only in-frame clonotypes and omits some of them. The sample yields some 150,000 clones, around 92% seen once. Specimen: peripheral blood, collected on day 0 of MenACWY control vaccination. The receptor set was obtained from an adult in good health. Both conserved end residues are part of each CDR3. Fields, in order: CDR3 protein, CDR3 DNA, V gene, J gene, clone size, D gene. D genes are given only for firm matches. Rows give clone size only sometimes, using once, few, many, or a class for an expanded clone.

CDR3 protein: CASSLSSGGYEQYF
CDR3 DNA: TGCGCCAGCAGCTTATCGAGTGGGGGCTACGAGCAGTACTTC
V gene: TRBV5-1
J gene: TRBJ2-7
clone size: NA
D gene: NA

CDR3 protein: CASGRGHSYEQYF
CDR3 DNA: TGTGCCAGCGGCCGAGGGCACTCCTACGAGCAGTACTTC
V gene: TRBV12-3/TRBV12-4
J gene: TRBJ2-7
clone size: NA
D gene: NA

CDR3 protein: CATTPTGGTEAFF
CDR3 DNA: TGTGCCACCACCCCGACAGGGGGCACTGAAGCTTTCTTT
V gene: TRBV24-1
J gene: TRBJ1-1
clone size: NA
D gene: TRBD1

CDR3 protein: CSVEGLAGRYEQYF
CDR3 DNA: TGCAGCGTTGAGGGCCTAGCGGGGAGGTACGAGCAGTACTTC
V gene: TRBV29-1
J gene: TRBJ2-7
clone size: NA
D gene: TRBD2

CDR3 protein: CASSGRSTEAFF
CDR3 DNA: TGTGCCAGCAGCGGTCGCAGCACTGAAGCTTTCTTT
V gene: TRBV11-3
J gene: TRBJ1-1
clone size: NA
D gene: NA

CDR3 protein: CALEGQRGGYEQYF
CDR3 DNA: TGTGCCTTGGAGGGCCAACGCGGAGGTTACGAGCAGTACTTC
V gene: TRBV30
J gene: TRBJ2-7
clone size: NA
D gene: NA

CDR3 protein: CATSDEGWAYNEQFF
CDR3 DNA: TGTGCCACCAGTGACGAGGGATGGGCCTACAATGAGCAGTTCTTC
V gene: TRBV24-1
J gene: TRBJ2-1
clone size: NA
D gene: NA

CDR3 protein: CASSLTGANYNEQFF
CDR3 DNA: TGCGCCAGCAGCTTGACAGGGGCCAACTACAATGAGCAGTTCTTC
V gene: TRBV5-1
J gene: TRBJ2-1
clone size: NA
D gene: TRBD1

CDR3 protein: CASSTYGEDEKLFF
CDR3 DNA: TGTGCCAGCAGTACCTACGGAGAAGATGAAAAACTGTTTTTT
V gene: TRBV3-1/TRBV3-2
J gene: TRBJ1-4
clone size: NA
D gene: NA

CDR3 protein: CASSFQRSQETQYF
CDR3 DNA: TGTGCCAGCAGCTTCCAGCGGAGCCAAGAGACCCAGTACTTC
V gene: TRBV11-2
J gene: TRBJ2-5
clone size: NA
D gene: NA

CDR3 protein: CASSRTGYNTEAFF
CDR3 DNA: TGTGCCAGCTCACGGACAGGATACAACACTGAAGCTTTCTTT
V gene: TRBV18
J gene: TRBJ1-1
clone size: NA
D gene: TRBD1

CDR3 protein: CASSNAGTGGYEQYF
CDR3 DNA: TGTGCCAGCAGCAATGCCGGGACAGGGGGCTACGAGCAGTACTTC
V gene: TRBV11-3
J gene: TRBJ2-7
clone size: NA
D gene: TRBD1

CDR3 protein: CASSQYPLGIQPQHF
CDR3 DNA: TGCGCCAGCAGCCAATACCCTCTCGGGATCCAGCCCCAGCATTTT
V gene: TRBV4-1
J gene: TRBJ1-5
clone size: NA
D gene: NA

CDR3 protein: CASSDVAVYYEQYF
CDR3 DNA: TGTGCCAGCAGCGACGTAGCGGTTTACTACGAGCAGTACTTC
V gene: TRBV7-9
J gene: TRBJ2-7
clone size: NA
D gene: NA

CDR3 protein: CAIRREGRTDTQYF
CDR3 DNA: TGTGCCATCAGGAGGGAGGGCCGTACAGATACGCAGTATTTT
V gene: TRBV10-3
J gene: TRBJ2-3
clone size: NA
D gene: TRBD2

CDR3 protein: CAWRETSGPYNEQFF
CDR3 DNA: TGTGCCTGGAGGGAAACTAGCGGGCCTTACAATGAGCAGTTCTTC
V gene: TRBV30
J gene: TRBJ2-1
clone size: once
D gene: TRBD2

CDR3 protein: CASSLRTGVYSPLHF
CDR3 DNA: TGTGCCAGCAGCTTAAGGACAGGGGTGTATTCACCCCTCCACTTT
V gene: TRBV7-3
J gene: TRBJ1-6
clone size: NA
D gene: TRBD1

CDR3 protein: CASSQRQLAYEQYF
CDR3 DNA: TGTGCCAGCAGCCAAAGACAACTAGCCTACGAGCAGTACTTC
V gene: TRBV3-1/TRBV3-2
J gene: TRBJ2-7
clone size: NA
D gene: NA

CDR3 protein: CASSKRGEETQYF
CDR3 DNA: TGTGCCAGCAGTAAAAGGGGAGAAGAGACCCAGTACTTC
V gene: TRBV27
J gene: TRBJ2-5
clone size: NA
D gene: NA

CDR3 protein: CATSDGQGLLQFF
CDR3 DNA: TGTGCCACCAGTGATGGACAGGGGTTGCTACAGTTCTTC
V gene: TRBV24-1
J gene: TRBJ2-1
clone size: NA
D gene: TRBD1

CDR3 protein: CASSVQGGNQPQHF
CDR3 DNA: TGTGCCAGCAGCGTACAGGGAGGTAATCAGCCCCAGCATTTT
V gene: TRBV2
J gene: TRBJ1-5
clone size: NA
D gene: NA

CDR3 protein: CASSRGSLDHTEAFF
CDR3 DNA: TGTGCCAGTAGTCGGGGGTCGCTAGATCATACTGAAGCTTTCTTT
V gene: TRBV19
J gene: TRBJ1-1
clone size: NA
D gene: NA

CDR3 protein: CAISEGAPDEAFF
CDR3 DNA: TGTGCCATCAGTGAGGGGGCGCCTGATGAAGCTTTCTTT
V gene: TRBV10-3
J gene: TRBJ1-1
clone size: NA
D gene: NA

CDR3 protein: CASSDRTDEKLFF
CDR3 DNA: TGTGCCAGCAGCGATAGGACAGATGAAAAACTGTTTTTT
V gene: TRBV9
J gene: TRBJ1-4
clone size: NA
D gene: NA

CDR3 protein: CASSLMGEREKLFF
CDR3 DNA: TGTGCCAGCAGTTTAATGGGGGAACGGGAAAAACTGTTTTTT
V gene: TRBV28
J gene: TRBJ1-4
clone size: NA
D gene: NA

CDR3 protein: CATQPRATEDTIYF
CDR3 DNA: TGCGCCACCCAGCCCAGAGCCACAGAGGACACCATATATTTT
V gene: TRBV10-2
J gene: TRBJ1-3
clone size: NA
D gene: NA

CDR3 protein: CASLGLTEAFF
CDR3 DNA: TGTGCCAGTCTGGGACTTACTGAAGCTTTCTTT
V gene: TRBV2
J gene: TRBJ1-1
clone size: NA
D gene: NA

CDR3 protein: CATSDGGTSKRNEQFF
CDR3 DNA: TGTGCCACCAGTGATGGGGGGACTAGCAAAAGGAATGAGCAGTTCTTC
V gene: TRBV24-1
J gene: TRBJ2-1
clone size: NA
D gene: TRBD2

CDR3 protein: CASSFSNNSPLHF
CDR3 DNA: TGTGCCAGCAGCTTCTCCAATAATTCACCCCTCCACTTT
V gene: TRBV11-3
J gene: TRBJ1-6
clone size: NA
D gene: NA

CDR3 protein: CASSPAGIVFDEQFF
CDR3 DNA: TGTGCCAGCAGCCCCGCAGGGATTGTATTCGATGAGCAGTTCTTC
V gene: TRBV7-2
J gene: TRBJ2-1
clone size: NA
D gene: NA